These 30 T cell receptor beta chains came from one sample sequenced in a study of molecular identifiers for immune sequencing clone quantification (dated by TCRdb to the late 2010s). Library construction relied on PCR. The sequencing machine was an Illumina HiSeq 4000. TCRdb cleaned the public reads at Q25 with fastp, built clones with MiXCR and kept in-frame beta chains. Identical CDR3 protein sequences are pooled into one entry, listed with their most common genes and DNA. In this sample the table shows 600,000 to 650,000 distinct CDR3 sequences, 20% of which occur a single time. The ten top clones hold roughly 0.85% of the sample. The material sequenced was naive CD8+ T cells from blood, with Jurkat cell RNA spiked in. This specimen's cell subset or site label, per the study, means: FACS-sorted CD8+CD4-CCR7+CD45RA+ naive T cells. The source is a human donor in good health. Some libraries in this study had Jurkat cell RNA spiked in.

The rearrangement joins TRBV5-1 to TRBJ1-1; no clear D gene. The CDR3 contains 13 residues. CDR1 is SGHRS and CDR2 is YFSETQ in the germline V gene. Trimming removed 1 base from V and 7 bases from J, with 11 bases in between. The CDR3 DNA follows: TGCGCCAGCAGCTTGATCTCAGGCCGTGAAGCTTTCTTT. Amino acids: CASSLISGREAFF. Together with reference TRBV5-1 and TRBJ1-1, the CDR3 gives the full variable domain: KAGVTQTPRYLIKTRGQQVTLSCSPISGHRSVSWYQQTPGQGLQFLFEYFSETQRNKGNFPGRFSGRQFSNSRSEMNVSTLELGDSALYLCASSLISGREAFFGQGTRLTVV.

The genes are TRBV19 and TRBJ2-1, with 9 bases lining up with TRBD1. Looked up from germline, CDR1 is LNHDA and CDR2 is SQIVND (reference sequence). This CDR3 comprises 17 residues. V trimming: 3 bases; J trimming: 3 bases; junction bases outside the gene matches: 9. The CDR3, as DNA: TGTGCCAGTAGTATGTCCTCCGGGGACAGGGTCTACAATGAGCAGTTCTTC. Its protein is CASSMSSGDRVYNEQFF. The variable domain in full, with the rest retrieved from reference TRBV19 and TRBJ2-1, is DGGITQSPKYLFRKEGQNVTLSCEQNLNHDAMYWYRQDPGQGLRLIYYSQIVNDFQKGDIAEGYSVSREKKESFPLTVTSAQKNPTAFYLCASSMSSGDRVYNEQFFGPGTRLTVL.

The rearrangement uses TRBV10-3 and TRBJ2-1; D remains unclear. The CDR3 runs 12 residues. V lost 8 bases to trimming and J lost 5 bases, with 10 bases between them. The germline gives CDR1 ENHRY, CDR2 SYGVKD. CDR3 DNA: TGTGCCATCGGGGTTAATGACAATGAGCAGTTCTTC. Translated, it gives CAIGVNDNEQFF.

A remark on this clonotype: The CDR3 does not close with the conserved phenylalanine or tryptophan, likely indicating a read error. This chain links TRBV6-2 or TRBV6-3 with TRBJ2-7; a possible D gene is TRBD2 (6 bases). The V end lost 6 bases, the J end lost 3 bases, and 15 bases lay between the germline ends. CDR1 MNHEY and CDR2 SVGEGT come from the germline V gene. There are 14 residues in the CDR3. The CDR3 region is CASSYGGTYYEQYL. DNA for the CDR3: TGTGCCAGCAGCTACGGGGGAACTTACTACGAGCAGTACCTC.

This clonotype was seen repeatedly, ten times or more. The rearrangement uses TRBV30 and TRBJ2-2; no definite D call. The V gene's germline CDR1 is GTSNPN and CDR2 SVGIG (reference sequence). Trimming pared 0 bases from V and 3 bases from J, leaving 5 bases between. The CDR3 covers 13 residues. This CDR3 reads CAWSVRDTGELFF. CDR3 nucleotide sequence: TGTGCCTGGAGTGTAAGGGACACCGGGGAGCTGTTTTTT.

Concerning this clonotype: Being one base from a much bigger clone, this may be a read error. This chain links TRBV19 with TRBJ2-4; D is possibly TRBD2 (5 bases). Germline values: CDR1 LNHDA, CDR2 SQIVND (reference sequence). CDR3 size: 13 residues. V gave up 0 bases and J gave up 8 bases, with 8 bases separating them. CDR3 loop: CASSIEEEDIQYF. The CDR3 DNA is TGTGCCAGTAGTATAGAGGAGGAAGACATTCAGTACTTC.

With respect to this clonotype: This could be a read error, since a much larger clone is one nucleotide away. The chain combines TRBV27 with TRBJ1-5; D is possibly TRBD1 (5 bases). The germline V gene has CDR1 MNHEY and CDR2 SMNVEV (reference sequence). V was shortened by 3 bases and J by 0 bases, with 9 bases between the two germline ends. The CDR3 contains 15 residues. CDR3: CASSLCQGSNQPQHF. The CDR3 region has the DNA TGTGCCAGCAGTTTGTGTCAGGGTAGCAATCAGCCCCAGCATTTT.

This clonotype occurred a few times. The chain links TRBV24-1 to TRBJ2-1, with D possibly matching TRBD1 (5 bases). CDR1 and CDR2 from the germline V gene are KGHDR and SFDVKD. This CDR3 contains 15 residues. Trimming removed 1 base at V and 7 bases at J, with 13 bases between. The DNA for the CDR3 is TGTGCCACCAGTGATTTAGGGGTACGAGGTAATGAGCAGTTCTTC. Translated, it gives CATSDLGVRGNEQFF.

Of note for this clonotype: Possible read error: a much larger clone is one base away. The chain recombines TRBV30 with TRBJ1-1; D uncertain. The germline V gene has CDR1 GTSNPN and CDR2 SVGIG (reference sequence). This CDR3 region has 13 residues. In DNA form, the CDR3 reads TGTGCCCGGAGTGTACCAGGGAACACTGAAGCTTTCTTT. This translates into CARSVPGNTEAFF.

This clonotype was recorded many times. The chain links TRBV6-2 or TRBV6-3 to TRBJ2-7; D gene ambiguous. V was clipped by 5 bases and J by 7 bases, with 12 bases between them. The CDR3 length is 12 residues. The V gene's germline CDR1 is MNHEY and CDR2 SVGEGT. The CDR3 coding sequence is TGTGCCAGCAGTAACGATGTGGGTGAGCAGTACTTC. This translates into CASSNDVGEQYF.

In its sample, this clonotype was seen many times. This chain joins TRBV7-9 and TRBJ1-1; unclear D gene. V lost 4 bases, J lost 4 bases, and 13 bases lay in between. CDR1 is SEHNR and CDR2 is FQNEAQ in the germline V gene (reference sequence). The CDR3 runs 14 residues. In nucleotides, the CDR3 is TGTGCCAGCAGCTCCTACTCTTTTAGCACTGAAGCTTTCTTT. It encodes CASSSYSFSTEAFF.

Ten or more counts support this clonotype. The J gene is TRBJ1-2, the V gene TRBV25-1, with D possibly being TRBD1 (5 bases). The CDR3 is made up of 15 amino acids. Trimming took off 3 bases at V and 4 bases at J, with 15 bases between the two ends. Germline V CDR1 and CDR2: MGHDK, SYGVNS. CDR3 amino acids: CASSDRVTDSYGYTF. The CDR3 DNA is TGTGCCAGCAGTGACAGAGTTACAGACAGCTATGGCTACACCTTC.

This clonotype was seen ten or more times. The V call is TRBV5-1, the J call TRBJ2-4, with 10 bases lining up with TRBD1. Germline-derived CDR1 and CDR2 are SGHRS and YFSETQ. J lost 9 bases, V lost 3 bases, and 6 bases had no gene match. The CDR3 extends over 14 amino acids. Here the CDR3 DNA reads TGCGCCAGCAGCTCTAGACAGGGGGCTAGCATTCAGTACTTC. It codes for CASSSRQGASIQYF.

In its sample, this clonotype was seen many times. The chain joins TRBV6-1 to TRBJ1-1; D not certain. Trimming shortened V by 2 bases and J by 2 bases, and 6 bases separated the two germline ends. Germline V gene data show CDR1 as MNHNS and CDR2 as SASEGT. This CDR3 spans 13 amino acids. This CDR3 is CASSELGNTEAFF. In nucleotides, the CDR3 is TGTGCCAGCAGTGAACTGGGAAACACTGAAGCTTTCTTT.

This clonotype has at least ten counts. This sequence joins TRBV28 and TRBJ2-5; D unresolved. CDR3 size: 13 residues. V was trimmed by 5 bases and J by 0 bases, leaving 7 bases between them. The germline gives CDR1 MDHEN, CDR2 SYDVKM. Here the CDR3 DNA reads TGTGCCAGCAGTCCCAAGTACCAAGAGACCCAGTACTTC. This encodes CASSPKYQETQYF. Full variable domain (missing parts from reference TRBV28 and TRBJ2-5): DVKVTQSSRYLVKRTGEKVFLECVQDMDHENMFWYRQDPGLGLRLIYFSYDVKMKEKGDIPEGYSVSREKKERFSLILESASTNQTSMYLCASSPKYQETQYFGPGTRLLVL.

Of note for this clonotype: A read error is possible here, since a much larger clone lies one base away. This CDR3 fails to terminate in the conserved phenylalanine or tryptophan, so it likely reflects a read error. V gene TRBV20-1 combines with J gene TRBJ2-5, with D possibly matching TRBD2 (5 bases). In germline, CDR1 is DFQATT, CDR2 SNEGSKA (reference sequence). Trimming removed 3 bases at V and 5 bases at J, with 10 bases between. The CDR3 spans 12 residues. The CDR3 sequence: CSASSSRETQYL. The CDR3 coding sequence is TGCAGTGCTAGTTCTAGCCGGGAGACCCAGTACCTC.

CDR3 residues: CASSQVAGTSNEQFF. Here the CDR3 DNA reads TGCGCCAGCAGTCAAGTAGCGGGCACCAGCAATGAGCAGTTCTTC. The chain employs TRBV23-1 and TRBJ2-1; 7 positions match TRBD2. TRBV23-1 is an ORF, with its function uncertain. V was pared by 2 bases and J by 6 bases, with 7 bases of the junction left unmatched. The CDR3 contains 15 residues.

At least ten counts were recorded for this clonotype. J is TRBJ2-5 and V is TRBV12-3 or TRBV12-4, with D possibly being TRBD1 or TRBD2 (6 bases each). The CDR3 length is 14 residues. V gave up 1 base and J gave up 5 bases, with 11 bases separating them. CDR3 bases: TGTGCCAGCAGTTTAGAAGGGGGGCGTGAGACCCAGTACTTC. Protein sequence: CASSLEGGRETQYF.

In this sample, this clonotype turned up many times. The V and J genes are TRBV3-1 and TRBJ2-3; D unclear. The CDR3 consists of 17 residues. Per the germline V gene, CDR1 is LGHDT and CDR2 is YNNKEL (reference sequence). The V end lost 4 bases, the J end lost 0 bases, and 17 bases lay between the germline ends. CDR3 nucleotides: TGTGCCAGCAGCCCCGCTCTTGACGGAGTTAGCACAGATACGCAGTATTTT. It specifies CASSPALDGVSTDTQYF.

This clonotype was counted at least ten times. This chain joins TRBV28 and TRBJ2-3, with D unresolved. Trimming removed 2 bases from V and 0 bases from J, with 9 bases in between. Per germline, CDR1 MDHEN and CDR2 SYDVKM. CDR3 length equals 15 residues. CDR3 sequence: CASSLIQYSTDTQYF. CDR3 DNA: TGTGCCAGCAGTTTAATTCAGTATAGCACAGATACGCAGTATTTT. The complete variable domain, with remaining parts taken from reference TRBV28 and TRBJ2-3, reads DVKVTQSSRYLVKRTGEKVFLECVQDMDHENMFWYRQDPGLGLRLIYFSYDVKMKEKGDIPEGYSVSREKKERFSLILESASTNQTSMYLCASSLIQYSTDTQYFGPGTRLTVL.

This clonotype was seen many times. The chain combines TRBV7-9 with TRBJ1-1, with D possibly matching TRBD1 (5 bases). Germline V gives CDR1 SEHNR, CDR2 FQNEAQ (reference sequence). The V gene lost 6 bases and the J gene lost 5 bases, with 19 bases spanning the gap. The CDR3 has 15 residues. In nucleotides, the CDR3 is TGTGCCAGCAGTGGGAACAGGTCGCCGAGGACTGAAGCTTTCTTT. Amino acids: CASSGNRSPRTEAFF.

CDR3 coding DNA: TGTGCCGCTGGATGGACGGGCATGAACACTGAAGCTTTCTTT. Protein product: CAAGWTGMNTEAFF. This chain connects TRBV6-6 to TRBJ1-1; no clear D gene. Trimming pared 11 bases from V and 0 bases from J, leaving 16 bases between. Germline CDR1 is MNHNY and CDR2 is SVGAGI (reference sequence). This CDR3 is 14 amino acids long.

This chain joins TRBV6-4 and TRBJ1-5, with D perhaps TRBD1 (6 bases). The CDR3 extends over 14 amino acids. CDR1 is MRHNA and CDR2 is SNTAGT in the germline V gene. V was shortened by 7 bases and J by 0 bases, with 10 bases between the two germline ends. CDR3 sequence reads: CASKTGYSNQPQHF. In DNA, the CDR3 is TGTGCCAGCAAGACAGGTTATAGCAATCAGCCCCAGCATTTT.

This clonotype was seen more than once but under ten times. The chain links TRBV29-1 to TRBJ2-2, with a tentative D call TRBD1 (5 bases). The CDR3 has 12 amino acids. Germline loops: CDR1 SQVTM, CDR2 ANQGSEA. The V and J ends lost 4 bases and 6 bases respectively, with 9 bases between them. As DNA, the CDR3 is TGCAGCGTTGTTGGGGCCCCCGGGGAGCTGTTTTTT. Translating it yields CSVVGAPGELFF.

This clonotype occurred many times. CDR3 loop: CASSYSSVPQETQYF. The CDR3 region has the DNA TGTGCCAGCAGTTACTCGAGCGTTCCCCAAGAGACCCAGTACTTC. V is TRBV6-2 or TRBV6-3 and J is TRBJ2-5, with D uncertain. Germline CDR1 is MNHEY and CDR2 is SVGEGT. This CDR3 comprises 15 residues. V lost 0 bases and J lost 1, with 9 bases in between.

Comments on this clonotype: At one end, the junction sequence differs from germline, possibly due to a read error. The chain links TRBV19 to TRBJ1-1; 8 bases line up with TRBD1. This CDR3 spans 13 amino acids. CDR1 and CDR2 from the germline V gene are LNHDA and SQIVND (reference sequence). The CDR3 DNA reads TGTACCAGTAGTATCCAGGGGGCCGCTGAAGCTTTCTTT. It is translated as CTSSIQGAAEAFF.

With respect to this clonotype: A much larger clone differs by one base, so this may be a read error. The chain employs TRBV5-1 and TRBJ1-6; TRBD1 matches at 7 bases. CDR3 length equals 19 residues. From germline, CDR1 is SGHRS and CDR2 YFSETQ. This CDR3 is CAGSNRDRYSSSYNSPLHF. CDR3 DNA sequence: TGCGCCGGCAGCAACCGGGACAGATACTCAAGCTCCTATAATTCACCCCTCCACTTT.

This clonotype was picked up many times. The rearrangement uses TRBV30 and TRBJ1-4; possible D gene TRBD1, 6 bases. The CDR3 covers 15 residues. V was shortened by 3 bases and J by 5 bases, with 16 bases between the two germline ends. Germline V gene lookup returns CDR1 GTSNPN and CDR2 SVGIG (reference sequence). CDR3 nucleotide sequence: TGTGCCTGGAGACGAGACGGGACACCCAATGAAAAACTGTTTTTT. This translates into CAWRRDGTPNEKLFF.

This clonotype was detected ten times or more. The chain has TRBV4-3 and TRBJ1-1; no definite D call. This CDR3 is 14 amino acids long. Trimming removed 1 base at V and 3 bases at J, with 9 bases between. Germline assignment: CDR1 LGHNA and CDR2 YSLEER. CDR3 bases: TGCGCCAGCAGCCAAGTTTTTGGGTACACTGAAGCTTTCTTT. Translated: CASSQVFGYTEAFF.

This clonotype has at least ten counts. The chain has TRBV19 and TRBJ2-2; TRBD2 matches at 8 bases. CDR3 size: 14 residues. In germline, CDR1 is LNHDA, CDR2 SQIVND (reference sequence). V gave up 5 bases and J gave up 4 bases; unmatched junction bases: 3. DNA of the CDR3: TGTGCCAGTAGTGCCGGGACTAGCACCGGGGAGCTGTTTTTT. This codes for CASSAGTSTGELFF.